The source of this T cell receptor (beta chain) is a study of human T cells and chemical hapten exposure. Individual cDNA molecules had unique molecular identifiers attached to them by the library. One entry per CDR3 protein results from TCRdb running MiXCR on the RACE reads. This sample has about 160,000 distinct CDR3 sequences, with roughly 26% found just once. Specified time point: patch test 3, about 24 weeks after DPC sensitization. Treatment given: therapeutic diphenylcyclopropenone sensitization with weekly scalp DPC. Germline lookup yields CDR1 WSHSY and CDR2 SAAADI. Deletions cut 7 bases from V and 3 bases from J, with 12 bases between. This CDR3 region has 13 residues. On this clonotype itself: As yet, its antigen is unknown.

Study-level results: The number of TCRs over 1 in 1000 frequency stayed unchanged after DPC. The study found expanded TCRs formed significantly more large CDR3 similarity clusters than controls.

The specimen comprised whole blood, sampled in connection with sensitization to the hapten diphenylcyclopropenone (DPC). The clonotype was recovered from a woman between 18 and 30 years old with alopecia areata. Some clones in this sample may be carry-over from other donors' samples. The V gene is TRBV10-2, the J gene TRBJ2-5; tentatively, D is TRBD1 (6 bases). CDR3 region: CASTPTGKETQYF. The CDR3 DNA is TGCGCCAGCACCCCTACAGGGAAAGAGACCCAGTACTTC.